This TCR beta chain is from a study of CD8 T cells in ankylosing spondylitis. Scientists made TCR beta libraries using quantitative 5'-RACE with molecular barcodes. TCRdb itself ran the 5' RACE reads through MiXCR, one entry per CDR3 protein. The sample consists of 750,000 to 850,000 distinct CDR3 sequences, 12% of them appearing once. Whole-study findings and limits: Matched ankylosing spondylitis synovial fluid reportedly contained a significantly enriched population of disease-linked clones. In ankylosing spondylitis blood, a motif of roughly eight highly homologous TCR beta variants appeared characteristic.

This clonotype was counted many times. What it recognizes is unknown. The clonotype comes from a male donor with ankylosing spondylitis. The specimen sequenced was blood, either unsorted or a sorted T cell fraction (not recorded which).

The CDR3 loop reads CASSFGGSTGELFF. CDR3 in DNA: TGTGCCAGCAGCTTCGGAGGGAGTACCGGGGAGCTGTTTTTT. The chain couples TRBV7-2 to TRBJ2-2; D is possibly TRBD2 (6 bases). Trimming took 3 bases from V and 5 from J, leaving 10 bases between them. The CDR3 has 14 amino acids. Per germline, CDR1 SGHTA and CDR2 FQGNSA.